The entry below gives a single T cell receptor (beta chain) sequence along with its context. Its matching antigen is unknown. The CDR3 loop spans 13 amino acids. Germline V gene sequence: CDR1 SQVTM, CDR2 ANQGSEA. 5' RACE that incorporated UMI labels was used to prepare the TRB cDNA libraries. TCRdb re-called the 5' RACE reads; one entry per CDR3 protein, DNA not given. The table lists around 95,000 distinct CDR3 sequences. This record comes from a study of CXCR3-negative and CXCR3-positive naive CD8 T cells. General study findings and limits: Much lower diversity was found in memory CD8+ cells, while both naive subsets had comparably high diversity. Naive cells with CXCR3 showed TRB CDR3s that were more hydrophobic than those in CXCR3-negative naive cells.

This sequence was found in a human donor in good health. Some clones in this sample may be carry-over from other donors' samples. Sequenced sample: naive CXCR3+ CD8+ T cells from blood. Noted subset: CD45RO-CCR7+CD27+CD95- naive CD8+ T cells expressing CXCR3 (TNR3+). This sequence joins TRBV29-1 and TRBJ1-1; TCRdb proposes TRBD1, but this gene call is untestable without DNA. The CDR3 loop is CSVDTGENTEAFF. Complete variable domain (other parts from reference TRBV29-1 and TRBJ1-1): SAVISQKPSRDICQRGTSLTIQCQVDSQVTMMFWYRQQPGQSLTLIATANQGSEATYESGFVIDKFPISRPNLTFSTLTVSNMSPEDSSIYLCSVDTGENTEAFFGQGTRLTVV.